A single sample gave rise to the 16 T cell receptor beta chains below, sequenced in a study of T cells in Graves' hyperthyroidism and ophthalmopathy. TCR beta CDR3 sequences were amplified from RNA transcripts. HTBI primers were the set used in a first-round RT-PCR of the TCR CDR3. TCRdb re-derived calls from the multiplex PCR reads in MiXCR, one entry per CDR3 protein. The table has some 600,000 distinct CDR3 sequences, roughly 13% seen once; the top ten hold more than 5%. The sequenced material came from blood. The receptors come from a woman in her 30s with Graves' hyperthyroidism that later progressed to Graves' ophthalmopathy.

There are many counts of this clonotype. The gene calls are TRBV20-1 and TRBJ2-3, with TRBD2 matching 11 bases. CDR1 and CDR2 from the germline V gene are DFQATT and SNEGSKA (reference sequence). The CDR3 runs 15 residues. Trimming took 3 bases from V and 2 from J; bases not matched to a gene: 4. The CDR3 DNA sequence: TGCAGTGCTAGGGGGACTAGCGGAACCACAGATACGCAGTATTTT. Its protein is CSARGTSGTTDTQYF.

This clonotype was seen a few times. V and J are TRBV6-4 and TRBJ2-2; D is uncertain. The CDR3 runs 14 residues. The V end was cut by 3 bases, the J end by 0 bases, with 5 bases between. Germline V gene data show CDR1 as MRHNA and CDR2 as SNTAGT. The CDR3 DNA follows: TGTGCCAGCAGTGAAAATGCGAACACCGGGGAGCTGTTTTTT. Translating gives CASSENANTGELFF.

The sample holds many counts of this clonotype. The gene calls are TRBV5-4 and TRBJ2-3; D not resolved. There are 14 residues in the CDR3. The V end was cut by 0 bases, the J end by 4 bases, with 9 bases between. The germline CDR1 and CDR2 sequences are SGHNT and YYREEE (reference sequence). CDR3 amino acids: CASSLEVFSDTQYF. CDR3 coding DNA: TGTGCCAGCAGCTTGGAAGTATTCTCAGATACGCAGTATTTT. Filled out from reference TRBV5-4 and TRBJ2-3, the complete variable domain reads ETGVTQSPTHLIKTRGQQVTLRCSSQSGHNTVSWYQQALGQGPQFIFQYYREEENGRGNFPPRFSGLQFPNYSSELNVNALELDDSALYLCASSLEVFSDTQYFGPGTRLTVL.

In its sample, this clonotype was seen a few times. V usage is TRBV6-5 and J usage is TRBJ2-1; D assignment may be TRBD1 or TRBD2 (5 bases each). Per the germline V gene, CDR1 is MNHEY and CDR2 is SVGAGI. V lost 0 bases and J lost 3, with 15 bases in between. The CDR3 runs 17 residues. CDR3 amino acids: CASSYSGVGQFYNEQFF. The DNA of the CDR3 is TGTGCCAGCAGTTACTCGGGGGTGGGTCAGTTCTACAATGAGCAGTTCTTC.

This clonotype has at least ten counts. The genes are TRBV24-1 and TRBJ2-2, with D uncertain. The germline V gene encodes CDR1 KGHDR and CDR2 SFDVKD. This CDR3 contains 14 residues. Trimming left V 3 bases short and J 5 bases short, with 9 bases between. This CDR3 is CATSDLSGTGELFF. The CDR3 nucleotides read TGTGCCACCAGTGATCTGAGTGGAACCGGGGAGCTGTTTTTT.

This clonotype was recorded at least ten times. V gene TRBV6-1 combines with J gene TRBJ1-1, with D hard to call. CDR1 is MNHNS, CDR2 SASEGT, per germline. The CDR3 runs to 15 residues. The ends were cut back, 1 base at V and 4 bases at J, with 13 bases in the middle. This chain's CDR3 is CASSEGVGGFTEAFF. CDR3 coding DNA: TGTGCCAGCAGTGAAGGAGTCGGAGGATTCACTGAAGCTTTCTTT.

The chain recombines TRBV27 with TRBJ2-1; 9 positions agree with TRBD2. The V gene's germline CDR1 is MNHEY and CDR2 SMNVEV (reference sequence). V trimming: 6 bases; J trimming: 8 bases; junction bases outside the gene matches: 11. The CDR3 is 15 amino acids. DNA of the CDR3: TGTGCCAGCAGACTACCCGGGACTAGCATTTATGAGCAGTTCTTC. Encoded protein: CASRLPGTSIYEQFF.

In its sample, this clonotype was seen a few times. The rearrangement uses TRBV30 and TRBJ1-1; the D gene is possibly TRBD1 (6 bases). This CDR3 is built from 14 residues. The germline CDR1 and CDR2 sequences are GTSNPN and SVGIG (reference sequence). The V gene lost 5 bases and the J gene lost 0 bases, with 13 bases spanning the gap. CDR3 in DNA: TGTGCCTGGTCAAACAGGGCTTTGAACACTGAAGCTTTCTTT. Its protein product is CAWSNRALNTEAFF.

The chain combines TRBV9 with TRBJ2-3; 11 bases map to TRBD2. The CDR3 covers 13 residues. Germline V CDR1 and CDR2: SGDLS, YYNGEE. V lost 4 bases and J lost 6; bases outside the gene matches: 1. The CDR3 bases are TGTGCCAGCAGCTCTAGCGGGGGGGATACGCAGTATTTT. It specifies CASSSSGGDTQYF.

The chain is built from TRBV24-1 and TRBJ1-5; D gene uncertain. In germline, CDR1 is KGHDR, CDR2 SFDVKD. CDR3 length: 15 amino acids. V was trimmed by 3 bases and J by 0 bases, leaving 8 bases between them. CDR3 DNA: TGTGCCACCAGTGATAACAGATATAGCAATCAGCCCCAGCATTTT. Its protein is CATSDNRYSNQPQHF.

This sequence joins TRBV2 and TRBJ1-4, with unresolved D. Germline values: CDR1 SNHLY, CDR2 FYNNEI. The CDR3 runs 15 residues. Trimming took off 6 bases at V and 0 bases at J, with 11 bases between the two ends. The CDR3 DNA is TGTGCCAGCAGAACAAAGGGTACAACTAATGAAAAACTGTTTTTT. It codes for CASRTKGTTNEKLFF. Filled out from reference TRBV2 and TRBJ1-4, the complete variable domain reads EPEVTQTPSHQVTQMGQEVILRCVPISNHLYFYWYRQILGQKVEFLVSFYNNEISEKSEIFDDQFSVERPDGSNFTLKIRSTKLEDSAMYFCASRTKGTTNEKLFFGSGTQLSVL.

Turning to this clonotype: A much larger clone lies a single base off, so this may be a read error. The chain links TRBV24-1 to TRBJ2-1, with 9 bases aligning to TRBD2. The CDR3 consists of 15 residues. Germline CDR1 KGHDR, CDR2 SFDVKD. CDR3 protein: CATSEPSGTYDEQFF. CDR3 nucleotides: TGTGCCACCAGTGAACCTAGCGGGACCTACGATGAGCAGTTCTTC.

There are many counts of this clonotype. This chain links TRBV10-3 with TRBJ1-6, with TRBD1 identical over 10 bases. Trimming cost V 6 bases and J 5 bases; bases outside gene matches: 1. This CDR3 has 14 residues. Germline V CDR1 and CDR2: ENHRY, SYGVKD. CDR3 sequence reads: CAISGQGDNSPLHF. In DNA form, the CDR3 reads TGTGCCATCAGCGGACAGGGGGATAATTCACCCCTCCACTTT.

The V call is TRBV7-8, the J call TRBJ2-5; a possible D gene is TRBD1 (5 bases). This CDR3 comprises 16 residues. The germline CDR1 and CDR2 sequences are SGHVS and FQNEAQ. V was shortened by 4 bases and J by 5 bases, with 20 bases between the two germline ends. The CDR3: CASSSLSGRARETQYF. CDR3 sequence (DNA): TGTGCCAGCAGCTCCCTATCGGGCAGGGCTCGGGAGACCCAGTACTTC.

This clonotype was detected ten times or more. This chain links TRBV27 with TRBJ2-6; D ambiguous. The CDR3 has 17 amino acids. Germline V lookup: CDR1 MNHEY, CDR2 SMNVEV (reference sequence). Trimming removed 2 bases at V and 4 bases at J, with 15 bases between. CDR3 protein: CASSLRLEPAGANVLTF. In nucleotides, the CDR3 is TGTGCCAGCAGTTTAAGGCTCGAGCCAGCCGGGGCCAACGTCCTGACTTTC.

This clonotype was seen more than once but under ten times. It may be a read error: a sequence one base away is much more abundant. J is TRBJ2-2 and V is TRBV20-1; perhaps D is TRBD1 or TRBD2 (7 bases each). Per germline, CDR1 DFQATT and CDR2 SNEGSKA (reference sequence). The CDR3 runs to 13 residues. CDR3 amino acids: CSASPGGAGELLF. CDR3 DNA sequence: TGCAGTGCTAGCCCAGGGGGGGCCGGGGAGCTGCTTTTT.